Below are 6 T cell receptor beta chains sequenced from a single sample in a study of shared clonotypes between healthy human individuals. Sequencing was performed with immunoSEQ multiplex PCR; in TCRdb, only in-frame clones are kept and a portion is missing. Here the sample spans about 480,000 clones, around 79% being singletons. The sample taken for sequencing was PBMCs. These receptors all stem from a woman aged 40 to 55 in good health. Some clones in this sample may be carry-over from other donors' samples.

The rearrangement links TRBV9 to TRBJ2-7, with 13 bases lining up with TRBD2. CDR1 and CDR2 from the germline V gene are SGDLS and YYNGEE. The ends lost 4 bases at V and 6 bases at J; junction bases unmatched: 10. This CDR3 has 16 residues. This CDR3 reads CASSITGTSGKSEQYF. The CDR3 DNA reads TGTGCCAGCAGCATCACCGGGACTAGCGGGAAAAGCGAGCAGTACTTC.

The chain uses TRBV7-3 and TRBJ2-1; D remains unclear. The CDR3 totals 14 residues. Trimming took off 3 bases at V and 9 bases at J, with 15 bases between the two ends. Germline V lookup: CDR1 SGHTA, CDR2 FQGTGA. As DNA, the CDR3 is TGTGCCAGCAGCTTTGACTCCCGTAACACTGAGCAGTTCTTC. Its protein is CASSFDSRNTEQFF.

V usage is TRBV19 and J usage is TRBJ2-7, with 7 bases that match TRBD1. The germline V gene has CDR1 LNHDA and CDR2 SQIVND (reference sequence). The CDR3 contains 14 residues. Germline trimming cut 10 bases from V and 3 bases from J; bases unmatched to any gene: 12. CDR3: CATHPTGMGYEQYF. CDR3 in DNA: TGTGCCACCCACCCGACAGGGATGGGCTACGAGCAGTACTTC.

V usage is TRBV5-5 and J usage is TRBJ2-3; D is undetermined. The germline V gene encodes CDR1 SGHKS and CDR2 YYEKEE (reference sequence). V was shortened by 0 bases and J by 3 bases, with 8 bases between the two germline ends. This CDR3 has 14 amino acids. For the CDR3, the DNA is TGTGCCAGCAGCTTGGGGCCAGGAACAGATACGCAGTATTTT. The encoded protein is CASSLGPGTDTQYF.

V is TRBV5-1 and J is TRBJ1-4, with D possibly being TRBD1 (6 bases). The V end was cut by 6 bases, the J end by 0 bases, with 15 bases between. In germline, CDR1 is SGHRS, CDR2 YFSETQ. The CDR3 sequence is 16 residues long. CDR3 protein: CASTKEEGATNEKLFF. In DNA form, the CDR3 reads TGCGCCAGCACGAAGGAAGAGGGGGCAACTAATGAAAAACTGTTTTTT.

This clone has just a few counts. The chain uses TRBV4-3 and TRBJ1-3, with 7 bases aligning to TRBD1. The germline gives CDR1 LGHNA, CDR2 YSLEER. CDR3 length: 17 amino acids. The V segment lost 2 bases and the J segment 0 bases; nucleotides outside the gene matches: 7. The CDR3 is CASSQNTGQYSGNTIYF. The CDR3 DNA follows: TGCGCCAGCAGCCAAAATACGGGACAGTACTCTGGAAACACCATATATTTT.